The clone carrying this TCR beta chain turned up a few times. The germline V gene encodes CDR1 LNHDA and CDR2 SQIVND (reference sequence). The V end lost 1 base, the J end lost 7 bases, and 7 bases lay between the germline ends. The CDR3 is 13 residues long. In the authors' methods: Nucleated cell number was recorded as an estimate derived from reference gene primer amplification. Produced via immunoSEQ multiplex PCR; TCRdb's table is partial and in-frame only. The V and J calls and clone size come from that table; D and trimming were worked out from the DNA. The profile covers 210,000 or so clones, with 86% appearing a single time and about 2.2% taken by the ten largest. This entry comes from a study of blood T cell repertoires in COVID-19. On the study more broadly: Spain, Italy and the United States supplied samples that represented acute and convalescent COVID-19. In each case, the material was cDNA or gDNA derived from T cells, B-cell-depleted T cells, or PBMCs.

This chain uses TRBV19 with TRBJ1-4; D gene ambiguous. The clonotype was recovered from a woman between 50 and 59 years old with acute or convalescent COVID-19. Sequencing was carried out using peripheral blood. CDR3 DNA: TGTGCCAGTAGTATAGTATCCCCTGAAAAACTGTTTTTT. Translation gives CASSIVSPEKLFF.